This is a list of T cell receptor beta chains from one sample in a study of blood T cell repertoires in COVID-19. Method: immunoSEQ multiplex PCR; TCRdb's copy keeps in-frame clones and lacks some. This sample has tens of thousands of clones, with roughly 79% found just once. Specimen: peripheral blood. The receptors stem from a man older than 75 with acute or convalescent COVID-19. The CDR3 runs from the conserved cysteine through the conserved F or W. The order of the fields is clone size, V gene, J gene, D gene, CDR3 DNA, CDR3 protein. A D gene is named only where the DNA matches it firmly. A clone size is listed for some rows: how often the clone was seen (once, few, many), or a class if it is expanded.

clone size: .; V gene: TRBV2; J gene: TRBJ1-4; D gene: .; CDR3 DNA: TGTGCCAGCGGGGTACACGGACAGGAAAAACTGTTTTTT; CDR3 protein: CASGVHGQEKLFF
clone size: .; V gene: TRBV29-1; J gene: TRBJ1-2; D gene: TRBD1; CDR3 DNA: TGCAGCGTTTCAGGGGGCGCCGGCTACACCTTC; CDR3 protein: CSVSGGAGYTF
clone size: .; V gene: TRBV5-1; J gene: TRBJ2-5; D gene: .; CDR3 DNA: TGCGCCAGCAGCTCGGAGGTCGGGACCCAGTACTTC; CDR3 protein: CASSSEVGTQYF
clone size: .; V gene: TRBV6-2/TRBV6-3; J gene: TRBJ2-6; D gene: .; CDR3 DNA: TGTGCCAGCAGTTCCAGGGGAGCTGGGGCCAACGTCCTGACTTTC; CDR3 protein: CASSSRGAGANVLTF
clone size: few; V gene: TRBV10-3; J gene: TRBJ1-1; D gene: .; CDR3 DNA: TGTGCCATCAGCCTCGTACCTGGCCAACACGCTGAAGCTTTCTTT; CDR3 protein: CAISLVPGQHAEAFF
clone size: .; V gene: TRBV20-1; J gene: TRBJ1-1; D gene: .; CDR3 DNA: TGCAGTACTCGGACACCTGAAGCTTTCTTT; CDR3 protein: CSTRTPEAFF
clone size: .; V gene: TRBV11-3; J gene: TRBJ2-1; D gene: TRBD1; CDR3 DNA: TGTGCCAGCAGCTTCGGACAGGGAAGTGGTGAGCAGTTCTTC; CDR3 protein: CASSFGQGSGEQFF
clone size: few; V gene: TRBV20-1; J gene: TRBJ1-6; D gene: TRBD1; CDR3 DNA: TGCAGTGCTAGTTCCGGGACAGGGAATTCACCCCTCCACTTT; CDR3 protein: CSASSGTGNSPLHF
clone size: .; V gene: TRBV6-5; J gene: TRBJ1-1; D gene: TRBD1; CDR3 DNA: TGTGCCAGCAGTTTTTCCCGACAGGGGCTTACTGAAGCTTTCTTT; CDR3 protein: CASSFSRQGLTEAFF
clone size: .; V gene: TRBV11-2; J gene: TRBJ1-2; D gene: .; CDR3 DNA: TGTGCCAGCAGCAAAGGAGGCTCCCTCCGGAGGCTCCCTTCTGGCTACACCTTC; CDR3 protein: CASSKGGSLRRLPSGYTF
clone size: .; V gene: TRBV6-5; J gene: TRBJ2-1; D gene: TRBD2; CDR3 DNA: TGTGCCAGTGGAGGGACTAGTTACAATGAGCAGTTCTTC; CDR3 protein: CASGGTSYNEQFF
clone size: once; V gene: TRBV28; J gene: TRBJ1-4; D gene: .; CDR3 DNA: TGTGCCAGCAGTTTTTTAGGACAGTCAACTAATGAAAAACTGTTTTTT; CDR3 protein: CASSFLGQSTNEKLFF
clone size: .; V gene: TRBV20-1; J gene: TRBJ1-3; D gene: .; CDR3 DNA: TGCAGTGCTAGTCAATCCTCTGGAAACACCATATATTTT; CDR3 protein: CSASQSSGNTIYF
clone size: .; V gene: TRBV3-1/TRBV3-2; J gene: TRBJ2-3; D gene: TRBD2; CDR3 DNA: TGTGCCAGCAGCCAACAGGCGACTAGCGGCACAGATACGCAGTATTTT; CDR3 protein: CASSQQATSGTDTQYF
clone size: .; V gene: TRBV10-3; J gene: TRBJ2-1; D gene: TRBD2; CDR3 DNA: TGTGCCATCAGTGAGTCTCCCGGACTAGCGGGAGTTAATGAGCAGTTCTTC; CDR3 protein: CAISESPGLAGVNEQFF
clone size: .; V gene: TRBV7-2; J gene: TRBJ1-5; D gene: TRBD1; CDR3 DNA: TGTGCCAGCAGCTGGGGACAGGGTCCCAATCAGCCCCAGCATTTT; CDR3 protein: CASSWGQGPNQPQHF
clone size: once; V gene: TRBV5-8; J gene: TRBJ1-2; D gene: TRBD1; CDR3 DNA: TGTGCCAGCAGCTCTTTACAGGGGGCGGATGGCTACACCTTC; CDR3 protein: CASSSLQGADGYTF
clone size: few; V gene: TRBV5-1; J gene: TRBJ1-2; D gene: TRBD1; CDR3 DNA: TGCGCCAGCAGCTTGGGCTTAGGACAGGGAGGGTATGGCTACACCTTC; CDR3 protein: CASSLGLGQGGYGYTF
clone size: .; V gene: TRBV5-1; J gene: TRBJ1-2; D gene: TRBD1; CDR3 DNA: TGCGCCAGCAGCTTGGACAGAGGACAGGAGTATGGCTACACCTTC; CDR3 protein: CASSLDRGQEYGYTF
clone size: .; V gene: TRBV6-5; J gene: TRBJ1-5; D gene: .; CDR3 DNA: TGTGCCAGCAGAGGACAGAACAATCAGCCCCAGCATTTT; CDR3 protein: CASRGQNNQPQHF
clone size: .; V gene: TRBV11-3; J gene: TRBJ2-2; D gene: .; CDR3 DNA: TGTGCCAGCAGCTTTCAGTCCACCGGGGAGCTGTTTTTT; CDR3 protein: CASSFQSTGELFF
clone size: .; V gene: TRBV7-8; J gene: TRBJ2-1; D gene: TRBD2; CDR3 DNA: TGTGCCAGCAGCTCGCTAAGCGGGAGATTCGTCGAGCAGTTCTTC; CDR3 protein: CASSSLSGRFVEQFF
clone size: .; V gene: TRBV11-1; J gene: TRBJ1-1; D gene: .; CDR3 DNA: TGTGCCAGCCACCCTCGAGGCACGATGAACACTGAAGCTTTCTTT; CDR3 protein: CASHPRGTMNTEAFF
clone size: once; V gene: TRBV28; J gene: TRBJ1-4; D gene: TRBD1; CDR3 DNA: TGTGCCAGCAGCCTAACAGGGGGGGGTAAAAGTGAAAAACTGTTTTTT; CDR3 protein: CASSLTGGGKSEKLFF
clone size: .; V gene: TRBV7-2; J gene: TRBJ1-1; D gene: .; CDR3 DNA: TGTGCCAGCAGCTTAGACAGAGCTCAGACTGAAGCTTTCTTT; CDR3 protein: CASSLDRAQTEAFF
clone size: .; V gene: TRBV24-1; J gene: TRBJ2-2; D gene: TRBD1; CDR3 DNA: TGTGCCACCAGTGATAGTGGGACAGGGGGCGGCGTGACCGGGGAGCTGTTTTTT; CDR3 protein: CATSDSGTGGGVTGELFF
clone size: .; V gene: TRBV18; J gene: TRBJ2-1; D gene: TRBD2; CDR3 DNA: TGTGCCAGCTCACCACCATCAAAGACTAGCGGGAGTAGGAATGAGCAGTTCTTC; CDR3 protein: CASSPPSKTSGSRNEQFF
clone size: .; V gene: TRBV28; J gene: TRBJ2-2; D gene: .; CDR3 DNA: TGTGCCAGCAGTTTATCCCTTTACAGGAACCGCGCGGACACCGGGGAGCTGTTTTTT; CDR3 protein: CASSLSLYRNRADTGELFF
clone size: once; V gene: TRBV19; J gene: TRBJ1-4; D gene: .; CDR3 DNA: TGTGCCAGTCGTGGGGGGGAAAAACTGTTTTTT; CDR3 protein: CASRGGEKLFF
clone size: .; V gene: TRBV5-1; J gene: TRBJ2-7; D gene: .; CDR3 DNA: TGCGCCAGCAGCTTAGGGGTCTCAGGCTACGAGCAGTACTTC; CDR3 protein: CASSLGVSGYEQYF
clone size: .; V gene: TRBV6-6; J gene: TRBJ2-7; D gene: TRBD2; CDR3 DNA: TGTGCCAGCAGTTGGACTAGCGGGAGGTCCTACGAGCAGTACTTC; CDR3 protein: CASSWTSGRSYEQYF
clone size: .; V gene: TRBV27; J gene: TRBJ1-1; D gene: .; CDR3 DNA: TGTGCCAGCAGTCCCGTTGGGGCTTACACTGAAGCTTTCTTT; CDR3 protein: CASSPVGAYTEAFF
clone size: .; V gene: TRBV28; J gene: TRBJ1-2; D gene: .; CDR3 DNA: TGTGCCGGACGGGGGGGGCTAGGCTACACCTTC; CDR3 protein: CAGRGGLGYTF
clone size: .; V gene: TRBV5-1; J gene: TRBJ1-2; D gene: TRBD1; CDR3 DNA: TGCGCCAGCAGCTTACCCGGGACAGGGTACCCCTTGTATGGCTACACCTTC; CDR3 protein: CASSLPGTGYPLYGYTF